A selection of T cell receptor beta chains follows, all from one sample in a study of PD-L1 blockade in urothelial cancer. Method: immunoSEQ multiplex PCR; TCRdb's copy keeps in-frame clones and lacks some. The sample lists 85,000 to 95,000 clones; roughly 90% were seen once. The sample consisted of PBMCs, taken around atezolizumab (anti-PD-L1) treatment. The receptors were sampled from a man between 60 and 70 years old with urothelial cancer. Each CDR3 is given with its conserved first and last residue. Each record gives: clone size, D gene, V gene, J gene, CDR3 protein, CDR3 DNA. D genes are given only for firm matches. Only part of the rows carry a size: once, few, many, or a class if the clone is expanded.

abundance: -
d_gene: -
v_gene: TRBV27
j_gene: TRBJ2-2
CDR3aa: CASSYSRNTGELFF
CDR3nt: TGTGCCAGCAGTTACTCTCGGAACACCGGGGAGCTGTTTTTT

abundance: -
d_gene: -
v_gene: TRBV5-6
j_gene: TRBJ2-3
CDR3aa: CASSPKAARAIAQYF
CDR3nt: TGTGCCAGCAGCCCGAAGGCCGCCAGGGCCATTGCGCAGTATTTT

abundance: -
d_gene: -
v_gene: TRBV4-3
j_gene: TRBJ2-1
CDR3aa: CASSPTHSSYNEQFF
CDR3nt: TGCGCCAGCAGCCCGACCCACAGCTCCTACAATGAGCAGTTCTTC

abundance: -
d_gene: -
v_gene: TRBV5-8
j_gene: TRBJ1-5
CDR3aa: CASSPRDWGPQHF
CDR3nt: TGTGCCAGCAGCCCCAGGGATTGGGGGCCCCAGCATTTT

abundance: -
d_gene: TRBD1
v_gene: TRBV30
j_gene: TRBJ2-1
CDR3aa: CAWLLPGQGSEQFF
CDR3nt: TGTGCCTGGTTACTTCCGGGACAGGGGTCTGAGCAGTTCTTC

abundance: -
d_gene: TRBD1
v_gene: TRBV19
j_gene: TRBJ2-1
CDR3aa: CASRARDRSYNEQFF
CDR3nt: TGTGCCAGTAGGGCCCGGGACAGATCCTACAATGAGCAGTTCTTC

abundance: -
d_gene: TRBD2
v_gene: TRBV30
j_gene: TRBJ2-3
CDR3aa: CAWSVGLTSGNADTQYF
CDR3nt: TGTGCCTGGAGTGTAGGGTTGACTAGCGGGAACGCAGATACGCAGTATTTT

abundance: -
d_gene: -
v_gene: TRBV11-2
j_gene: TRBJ2-5
CDR3aa: CASSRRQQETQYF
CDR3nt: TGTGCCAGCAGCCGGCGACAGCAAGAGACCCAGTACTTC

abundance: -
d_gene: TRBD1
v_gene: TRBV5-6
j_gene: TRBJ2-1
CDR3aa: CASSITGANLYNEQFF
CDR3nt: TGTGCCAGCAGCATCACAGGGGCGAATCTATACAATGAGCAGTTCTTC

abundance: -
d_gene: TRBD1
v_gene: TRBV28
j_gene: TRBJ2-7
CDR3aa: CASSLLKGASYEQYF
CDR3nt: TGTGCCAGCAGCCTATTAAAGGGGGCGTCCTACGAGCAGTACTTC

abundance: -
d_gene: -
v_gene: TRBV6-5
j_gene: TRBJ1-2
CDR3aa: CASSYLQGYGYTF
CDR3nt: TGTGCCAGCAGTTATCTCCAGGGATATGGCTACACCTTC

abundance: -
d_gene: -
v_gene: TRBV19
j_gene: TRBJ1-5
CDR3aa: CGGGTVNNQPQHF
CDR3nt: TGTGGGGGGGGGACGGTAAACAATCAGCCCCAGCATTTT

abundance: once
d_gene: TRBD1
v_gene: TRBV30
j_gene: TRBJ2-2
CDR3aa: CARTGTGISLTGELFF
CDR3nt: TGTGCGCGTACCGGGACAGGGATATCCTTGACCGGGGAGCTGTTTTTT

abundance: -
d_gene: -
v_gene: TRBV2
j_gene: TRBJ2-1
CDR3aa: CASGSYNEQFF
CDR3nt: TGTGCCAGCGGGAGTTACAATGAGCAGTTCTTC

abundance: -
d_gene: TRBD1
v_gene: TRBV25-1
j_gene: TRBJ1-1
CDR3aa: CAPFLCRRTGHTEAFF
CDR3nt: TGTGCCCCGTTCCTCTGTAGGAGGACAGGGCACACTGAAGCTTTCTTT

abundance: -
d_gene: -
v_gene: TRBV27
j_gene: TRBJ2-2
CDR3aa: CASTLWGLDTGELFF
CDR3nt: TGTGCCAGCACTCTCTGGGGACTCGACACCGGGGAGCTGTTTTTT

abundance: -
d_gene: TRBD2
v_gene: TRBV27
j_gene: TRBJ2-3
CDR3aa: CASSLSRLAANTQYF
CDR3nt: TGTGCCAGCAGTTTATCAAGGCTAGCGGCTAATACGCAGTATTTT

abundance: -
d_gene: TRBD2
v_gene: TRBV7-2
j_gene: TRBJ2-3
CDR3aa: CASSASSGYWGGTDTQYF
CDR3nt: TGTGCCAGCAGCGCTTCTAGCGGTTATTGGGGGGGCACAGATACGCAGTATTTT

abundance: -
d_gene: -
v_gene: TRBV30
j_gene: TRBJ2-7
CDR3aa: CAWSASNYEQYF
CDR3nt: TGTGCCTGGAGTGCCTCTAACTACGAGCAGTACTTC

abundance: -
d_gene: -
v_gene: TRBV30
j_gene: TRBJ2-7
CDR3aa: CAWSVRGILYEQYF
CDR3nt: TGTGCCTGGAGTGTAAGGGGGATCCTCTACGAGCAGTACTTC

abundance: -
d_gene: -
v_gene: TRBV5-1
j_gene: TRBJ2-5
CDR3aa: CASSTQVPGVQETQYF
CDR3nt: TGCGCCAGCAGCACCCAGGTTCCGGGAGTTCAAGAGACCCAGTACTTC

abundance: -
d_gene: -
v_gene: TRBV30
j_gene: TRBJ1-1
CDR3aa: CAWSVPAAEAFF
CDR3nt: TGTGCCTGGAGTGTACCTGCGGCTGAAGCTTTCTTT

abundance: once
d_gene: TRBD2
v_gene: TRBV18
j_gene: TRBJ2-1
CDR3aa: CASSQTSGDHNEQFF
CDR3nt: TGTGCCAGCTCACAGACTAGCGGGGACCACAATGAGCAGTTCTTC

abundance: -
d_gene: -
v_gene: TRBV6-1
j_gene: TRBJ1-5
CDR3aa: CASRATQPQHF
CDR3nt: TGTGCCAGCAGGGCCACCCAGCCCCAGCATTTT

abundance: -
d_gene: TRBD1
v_gene: TRBV19
j_gene: TRBJ1-2
CDR3aa: CASSTGQGSLANYGYTF
CDR3nt: TGTGCCAGTAGTACCGGACAGGGCTCCTTAGCTAACTATGGCTACACCTTC

abundance: few
d_gene: TRBD2
v_gene: TRBV18
j_gene: TRBJ2-1
CDR3aa: CASSWGLAGDNEQFF
CDR3nt: TGTGCCAGCTCCTGGGGACTAGCGGGGGACAATGAGCAGTTCTTC

abundance: -
d_gene: TRBD2
v_gene: TRBV7-2
j_gene: TRBJ2-5
CDR3aa: CASSYLAGGETQYF
CDR3nt: TGTGCCAGCAGCTACCTAGCGGGGGGAGAGACCCAGTACTTC

abundance: -
d_gene: -
v_gene: TRBV7-2
j_gene: TRBJ1-4
CDR3aa: CASSLREGGSEKLFF
CDR3nt: TGTGCCAGCAGCTTAAGGGAGGGGGGCAGTGAAAAACTGTTTTTT

abundance: -
d_gene: TRBD1
v_gene: TRBV18
j_gene: TRBJ2-3
CDR3aa: CASSTGLGQGRTDTQYF
CDR3nt: TGTGCCAGCTCAACCGGGCTAGGACAGGGAAGGACAGATACGCAGTATTTT

abundance: -
d_gene: -
v_gene: TRBV4-2
j_gene: TRBJ2-5
CDR3aa: CASSQVGGQETQYF
CDR3nt: TGTGCCAGCAGCCAAGTAGGGGGCCAAGAGACCCAGTACTTC

abundance: -
d_gene: -
v_gene: TRBV5-4
j_gene: TRBJ2-2
CDR3aa: CASSRALGERGELFF
CDR3nt: TGTGCCAGCAGCCGGGCACTAGGCGAGCGCGGGGAGCTGTTTTTT

abundance: -
d_gene: -
v_gene: TRBV9
j_gene: TRBJ2-5
CDR3aa: CASSGPSPQETQYF
CDR3nt: TGTGCCAGCAGCGGACCTAGCCCCCAAGAGACCCAGTACTTC

abundance: -
d_gene: TRBD1
v_gene: TRBV5-1
j_gene: TRBJ2-5
CDR3aa: CASSPGQQETQYF
CDR3nt: TGCGCCAGCAGCCCGGGACAGCAAGAGACCCAGTACTTC

abundance: -
d_gene: -
v_gene: TRBV7-2
j_gene: TRBJ2-5
CDR3aa: CASSSPPKGVWETQYF
CDR3nt: TGTGCCAGCAGCTCACCTCCCAAGGGGGTGTGGGAGACCCAGTACTTC

abundance: -
d_gene: -
v_gene: TRBV5-1
j_gene: TRBJ2-1
CDR3aa: CASSLAGGTAYNEQFF
CDR3nt: TGCGCCAGCAGCTTGGCCGGCGGGACAGCCTACAATGAGCAGTTCTTC

abundance: -
d_gene: -
v_gene: TRBV21-1
j_gene: TRBJ2-7
CDR3aa: CASSPRDRVNEQYF
CDR3nt: TGTGCCAGCAGCCCCCGGGACAGGGTTAACGAGCAGTACTTC

abundance: -
d_gene: TRBD2
v_gene: TRBV28
j_gene: TRBJ2-3
CDR3aa: CASKQPLGRGPDTQYF
CDR3nt: TGTGCCAGCAAACAACCGCTAGGGAGGGGACCAGATACGCAGTATTTT

abundance: -
d_gene: TRBD2
v_gene: TRBV30
j_gene: TRBJ2-5
CDR3aa: CAWSVSGGETQYF
CDR3nt: TGTGCCTGGAGTGTATCGGGGGGAGAGACCCAGTACTTC

abundance: -
d_gene: TRBD1
v_gene: TRBV2
j_gene: TRBJ2-3
CDR3aa: CASRGGRGLGFSTDTQYF
CDR3nt: TGTGCCAGCAGAGGGGGCAGGGGGCTTGGATTTAGCACAGATACGCAGTATTTT

abundance: -
d_gene: -
v_gene: TRBV10-3
j_gene: TRBJ2-3
CDR3aa: CAISDQSDTQYF
CDR3nt: TGTGCCATCAGTGACCAGTCCGATACGCAGTATTTT

abundance: -
d_gene: -
v_gene: TRBV4-1
j_gene: TRBJ2-2
CDR3aa: CASSQEGSVNTGELFF
CDR3nt: TGCGCCAGCAGCCAAGAGGGTAGCGTGAACACCGGGGAGCTGTTTTTT

abundance: -
d_gene: -
v_gene: TRBV7-2
j_gene: TRBJ2-5
CDR3aa: CASSYPGGQETQYF
CDR3nt: TGTGCCAGCAGCTACCCCGGGGGACAAGAGACCCAGTACTTC

abundance: -
d_gene: TRBD2
v_gene: TRBV6-4
j_gene: TRBJ2-3
CDR3aa: CASSERGGSTDTQYF
CDR3nt: TGTGCCAGCAGTGAGCGGGGGGGTAGCACAGATACGCAGTATTTT

abundance: -
d_gene: -
v_gene: TRBV28
j_gene: TRBJ2-7
CDR3aa: CASSEVAGRSYEQYF
CDR3nt: TGTGCCAGCAGTGAGGTGGCAGGGCGCTCCTACGAGCAGTACTTC

abundance: once
d_gene: TRBD1
v_gene: TRBV19
j_gene: TRBJ1-5
CDR3aa: CASATGGISNQPQHF
CDR3nt: TGTGCCAGTGCCACAGGGGGCATTAGCAATCAGCCCCAGCATTTT

abundance: -
d_gene: -
v_gene: TRBV2
j_gene: TRBJ1-1
CDR3aa: CASSGDFNTEAFF
CDR3nt: TGTGCCAGCAGTGGGGACTTTAACACTGAAGCTTTCTTT

abundance: few
d_gene: -
v_gene: TRBV21-1
j_gene: TRBJ2-1
CDR3aa: CASRRRGRWEQFF
CDR3nt: TGTGCCAGCAGAAGGCGGGGAAGGTGGGAGCAGTTCTTC

abundance: -
d_gene: -
v_gene: TRBV5-6
j_gene: TRBJ2-1
CDR3aa: CASSFAATGEQFF
CDR3nt: TGTGCCAGCAGCTTCGCGGCGACTGGGGAGCAGTTCTTC

abundance: few
d_gene: -
v_gene: TRBV4-2
j_gene: TRBJ1-6
CDR3aa: CASSPRAGYNSPLHF
CDR3nt: TGTGCCAGCAGCCCACGGGCGGGGTATAATTCACCCCTCCACTTT